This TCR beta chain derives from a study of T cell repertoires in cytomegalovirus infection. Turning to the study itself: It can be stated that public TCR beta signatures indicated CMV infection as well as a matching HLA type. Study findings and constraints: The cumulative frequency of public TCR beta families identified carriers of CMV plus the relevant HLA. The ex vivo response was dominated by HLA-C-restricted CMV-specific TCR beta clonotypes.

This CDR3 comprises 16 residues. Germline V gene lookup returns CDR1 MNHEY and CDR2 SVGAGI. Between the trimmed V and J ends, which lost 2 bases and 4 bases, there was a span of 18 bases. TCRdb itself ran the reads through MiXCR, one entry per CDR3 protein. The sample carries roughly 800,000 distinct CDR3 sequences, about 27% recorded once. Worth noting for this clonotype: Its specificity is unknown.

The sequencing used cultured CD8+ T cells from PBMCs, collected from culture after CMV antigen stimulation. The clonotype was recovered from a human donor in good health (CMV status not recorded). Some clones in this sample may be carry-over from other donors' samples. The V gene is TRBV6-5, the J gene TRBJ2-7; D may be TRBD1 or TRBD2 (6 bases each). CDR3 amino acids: CASSYAREQGLYEQYV. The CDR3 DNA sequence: TGTGCCAGCAGTTACGCCCGGGAACAGGGACTTTACGAGCAGTACGTC.